These 4 T cell receptor beta chains came from one sample sequenced in a study of Tregs in tolerant kidney transplant recipients. Profiling relied on immunoSEQ multiplex PCR, and the TCRdb table lists in-frame clones only, not all of them. In total, the table holds tens of thousands of clones. The input for sequencing was CD4+ T cells from blood, taken before the transplant. Receptor source: a human donor who received a combined kidney and bone marrow transplant.

A remark on this clone: The read halts 3 residues ahead of the CDR3 end, with the missing end drawn from the germline J gene. The rearrangement joins TRBV7-6 to TRBJ2-4, with 7 bases lining up with TRBD2. The V and J ends lost 2 bases and 4 bases, in that order; junction bases with no gene match: 5. CDR1 is SGHVS, CDR2 FNYEAQ, per germline. The CDR3 has 15 residues. Incomplete CDR3 DNA: TGTGCCAGCAGCTTATTCCTAGCGGCGAAAAACATT. Its protein is CASSLFLAAKNI. The whole CDR3 sequence is CASSLFLAAKNIQYF.

A remark on this clone: From the germline J gene comes the end of the CDR3, since the read stops 3 residues before it. J is TRBJ1-4 and V is TRBV11-2, with D hard to call. The germline gives CDR1 SGHAT, CDR2 FQNNGV. V shed 4 bases and J shed 7 bases, with 4 bases lying between them. The length of the CDR3 is 11 residues. The DNA read from the CDR3 is TGTGCCAGCAGCTCCATTGAAAAA. It specifies CASSSIEK. Given in full, the CDR3 is CASSSIEKLFF.

With respect to this clone: The read comes to an end 3 residues before the CDR3 does, leaving the germline J gene to fill in the end. This chain links TRBV30 with TRBJ1-6, with D perhaps matching TRBD1 (6 bases). Germline values: CDR1 GTSNPN, CDR2 SVGIG (reference sequence). Trimming stripped 3 bases from V and 10 bases from J, with 19 bases between. The CDR3 runs to 15 residues. CDR3 DNA, as far as it was read: TGTGCCTGGAGGGGGGCAGGGTCGATAGGATCACCC. Translated: CAWRGAGSIGSP. The whole CDR3 is CAWRGAGSIGSPLHF.

As regards this clone: The read comes to an end 3 residues before the CDR3 does, leaving the germline J gene to fill in the end. The gene calls are TRBV5-4 and TRBJ1-4; D remains ambiguous. With 0 bases removed from V and 0 bases from J, the gap between germline ends came to 9 bases. The CDR3 has 16 amino acids. CDR1 is SGHNT, CDR2 YYREEE, per germline (reference sequence). The CDR3 reads CASSLGPTATNEKLFF. CDR3 DNA, as far as it was read: TGTGCCAGCAGCTTGGGACCGACTGCAACTAATGAAAAA.